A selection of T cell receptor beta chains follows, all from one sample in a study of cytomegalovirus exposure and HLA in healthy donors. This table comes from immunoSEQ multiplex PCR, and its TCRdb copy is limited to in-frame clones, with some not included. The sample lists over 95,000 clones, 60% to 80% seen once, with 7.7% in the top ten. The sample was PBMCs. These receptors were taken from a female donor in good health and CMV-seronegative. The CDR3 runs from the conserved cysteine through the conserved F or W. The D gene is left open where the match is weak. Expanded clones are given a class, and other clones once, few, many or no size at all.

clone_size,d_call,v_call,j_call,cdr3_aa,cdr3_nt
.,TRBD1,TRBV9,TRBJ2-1,CASSASGLRGLFHEQFF,TGTGCCAGCAGCGCCAGCGGCCTCAGGGGGCTTTTCCATGAGCAGTTCTTC
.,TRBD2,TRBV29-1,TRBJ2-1,CSVGGLSSYNEQFF,TGCAGCGTTGGGGGACTAAGCTCCTACAATGAGCAGTTCTTC
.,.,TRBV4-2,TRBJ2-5,CASSQDIARQETQYF,TGTGCCAGCAGCCAAGATATTGCCAGACAAGAGACCCAGTACTTC
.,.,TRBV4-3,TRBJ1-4,CASSQDAGRDNEKLFF,TGCGCCAGCAGCCAAGATGCAGGCCGTGATAATGAAAAACTGTTTTTT
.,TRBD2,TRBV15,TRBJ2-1,CATSDWGTSGYNEQFF,TGTGCCACCAGCGATTGGGGGACTAGCGGCTACAATGAGCAGTTCTTC
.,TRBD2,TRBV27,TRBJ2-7,CASRTSGASYEQYF,TGTGCCAGCAGAACTAGCGGGGCCTCCTACGAGCAGTACTTC
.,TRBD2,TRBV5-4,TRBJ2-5,CASSSGPSGGAGETQYF,TGTGCCAGCAGCTCCGGACCTAGCGGGGGGGCTGGCGAGACCCAGTACTTC
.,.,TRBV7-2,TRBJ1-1,CASSLVSVVEAFF,TGTGCCAGCAGCTTAGTTTCCGTAGTTGAAGCTTTCTTT
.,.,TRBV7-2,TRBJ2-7,CASSFTPSYEQYF,TGTGCCAGCAGTTTTACACCCTCCTACGAGCAGTACTTC
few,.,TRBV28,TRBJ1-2,CASSYRPRGEYGYTF,TGTGCCAGCAGTTATCGTCCTCGGGGGGAATATGGCTACACCTTC
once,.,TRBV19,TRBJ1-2,CASSIGEGFGYTF,TGTGCCAGTAGTATAGGGGAGGGATTTGGCTACACCTTC
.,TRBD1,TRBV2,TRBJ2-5,CASSYRQGGETQYF,TGTGCCAGCAGTTATCGACAGGGCGGCGAGACCCAGTACTTC
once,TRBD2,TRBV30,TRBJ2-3,CAWGGLAGGRTDTQYF,TGTGCCTGGGGGGGACTAGCGGGAGGTCGTACAGATACGCAGTATTTT
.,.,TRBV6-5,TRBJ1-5,CASSYSGAHQPQHF,TGTGCCAGCAGTTACTCTGGGGCTCATCAGCCCCAGCATTTT
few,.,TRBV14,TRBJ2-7,CASSQIAGEQYF,TGTGCCAGCAGCCAGATTGCCGGGGAGCAGTACTTC
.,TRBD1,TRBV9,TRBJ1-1,CASSPGQGNTEAFF,TGTGCCAGCAGTCCCGGACAGGGAAACACTGAAGCTTTCTTT
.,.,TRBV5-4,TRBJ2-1,CASSAGQRSYNEQFF,TGTGCCAGCAGCGCAGGACAACGCTCCTACAATGAGCAGTTCTTC
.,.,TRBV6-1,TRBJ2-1,CASSALQGGGSRKQFF,TGTGCCAGCAGTGCATTACAGGGGGGGGGTTCAAGGAAGCAGTTCTTC
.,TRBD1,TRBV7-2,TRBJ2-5,CASSLGPGTAVTQYF,TGTGCCAGCAGCTTAGGCCCCGGGACAGCGGTGACCCAGTACTTC
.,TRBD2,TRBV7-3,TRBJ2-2,CASSLNSGGNTGELFF,TGTGCCAGCAGCTTAAATTCGGGAGGCAACACCGGGGAGCTGTTTTTT
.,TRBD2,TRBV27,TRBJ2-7,CASSPESGGGLEQNF,TGTGCCAGCAGTCCCGAGTCGGGGGGGGGTCTCGAGCAGAACTTC
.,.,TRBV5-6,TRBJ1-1,CASSPTGNTEAFF,TGTGCCAGCAGCCCAACAGGGAACACTGAAGCTTTCTTT
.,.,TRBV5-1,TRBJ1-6,CASSLGRTRADSPLHF,TGCGCCAGCAGCTTGGGACGTACTAGGGCTGATTCACCCCTCCACTTT
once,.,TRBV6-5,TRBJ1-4,CASSTGTGDRKLFF,TGTGCCAGCAGTACCGGGACGGGAGATCGGAAACTGTTTTTT
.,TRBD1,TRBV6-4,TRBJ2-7,CASSDSTDRGHEQYF,TGTGCCAGCAGTGACTCGACGGACAGGGGGCACGAGCAGTACTTC
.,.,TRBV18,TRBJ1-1,CASSPRGDTEAFF,TGTGCCAGCTCACCACGGGGCGACACTGAAGCTTTCTTT
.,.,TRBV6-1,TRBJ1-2,CASSETPGLNYGYTF,TGTGCCAGCAGTGAAACCCCAGGACTTAACTATGGCTACACCTTC
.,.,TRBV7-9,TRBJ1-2,CASSIQAPNYGYTF,TGTGCCAGCAGTATTCAGGCCCCGAACTATGGCTACACCTTC
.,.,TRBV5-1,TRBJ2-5,CASSYDKETQYF,TGCGCCAGCAGCTATGACAAAGAGACCCAGTACTTC
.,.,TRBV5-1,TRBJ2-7,CASSFGVDSRRSYEQYF,TGCGCCAGCAGCTTTGGAGTCGACAGCCGACGTTCCTACGAGCAGTACTTC
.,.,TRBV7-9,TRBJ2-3,CASRPGQSMITQYF,TGTGCCAGCAGACCCGGACAGTCGATGATAACGCAGTATTTT
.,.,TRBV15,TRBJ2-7,CATSRDTGLLTQQYF,TGTGCCACCAGCAGAGACACAGGCCTACTTACGCAGCAGTACTTC
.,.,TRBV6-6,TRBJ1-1,CASSDLDGPRVAEAFF,TGTGCCAGCAGCGACCTGGACGGGCCCAGGGTGGCTGAAGCTTTCTTT
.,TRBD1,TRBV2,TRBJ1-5,CASSEDRGRGNQPQHF,TGTGCCAGCAGTGAAGACAGGGGAAGAGGCAATCAGCCCCAGCATTTT
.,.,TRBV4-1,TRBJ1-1,CASSQQGGNTEAFF,TGCGCCAGCAGCCAACAGGGTGGGAACACTGAAGCTTTCTTT
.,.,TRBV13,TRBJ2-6,CASSLDRNSGANVLTF,TGTGCCAGCAGCTTAGACAGAAATTCTGGGGCCAACGTCCTGACTTTC
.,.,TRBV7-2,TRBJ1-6,CASSLGRGSPLHF,TGTGCCAGCAGCTTAGGCCGGGGTTCACCCCTCCACTTT
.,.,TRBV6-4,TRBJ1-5,CASSESSNQPQHF,TGTGCCAGCAGTGAGAGCAGCAATCAGCCCCAGCATTTT
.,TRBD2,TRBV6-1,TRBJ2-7,CASSGREFPYEQYF,TGTGCCAGCAGTGGGCGGGAGTTTCCCTACGAGCAGTACTTC
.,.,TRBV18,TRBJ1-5,CASSPEKQGWNQPQHF,TGTGCCAGCTCACCGGAAAAACAGGGTTGGAATCAGCCCCAGCATTTT
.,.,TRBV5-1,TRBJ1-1,CASSPTGGSGSTEAFF,TGCGCCAGCAGCCCGACGGGAGGGTCGGGGAGCACTGAAGCTTTCTTT
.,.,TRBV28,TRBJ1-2,CASSGAPNKGGYTF,TGTGCCAGCAGTGGAGCCCCTAATAAGGGGGGCTACACCTTC
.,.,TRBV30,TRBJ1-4,CAWSGRGFGTNEKLFF,TGTGCCTGGAGTGGACGAGGGTTTGGGACTAATGAAAAACTGTTTTTT
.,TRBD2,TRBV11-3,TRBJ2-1,CASSSSQRGGANEQFF,TGTGCCAGCAGCTCTAGCCAGCGGGGGGGTGCAAATGAGCAGTTCTTC
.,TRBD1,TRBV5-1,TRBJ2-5,CASSLGFFGQGRETQYF,TGCGCCAGCAGCTTGGGGTTTTTCGGACAGGGGCGAGAGACCCAGTACTTC
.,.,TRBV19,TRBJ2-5,CASSISGIEETQYF,TGTGCCAGTAGTATATCAGGGATTGAAGAGACCCAGTACTTC
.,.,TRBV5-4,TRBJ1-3,CASSPDRSTGNTIYF,TGTGCCAGCAGCCCCGACAGGTCAACTGGAAACACCATATATTTT
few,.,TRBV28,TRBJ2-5,CASIGQSVGQETQYF,TGTGCCAGCATAGGTCAGTCCGTCGGGCAAGAGACCCAGTACTTC
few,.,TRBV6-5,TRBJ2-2,CASQNGGRTGELFF,TGTGCCAGCCAAAATGGAGGGCGCACCGGGGAGCTGTTTTTT
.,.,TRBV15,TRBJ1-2,CATSRVAGNYGYTF,TGTGCCACCAGCAGAGTTGCCGGTAACTATGGCTACACCTTC
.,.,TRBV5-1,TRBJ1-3,CASSPGMAPNGLDF,TGCGCCAGCAGCCCAGGGATGGCCCCCAACGGATTGGATTTT